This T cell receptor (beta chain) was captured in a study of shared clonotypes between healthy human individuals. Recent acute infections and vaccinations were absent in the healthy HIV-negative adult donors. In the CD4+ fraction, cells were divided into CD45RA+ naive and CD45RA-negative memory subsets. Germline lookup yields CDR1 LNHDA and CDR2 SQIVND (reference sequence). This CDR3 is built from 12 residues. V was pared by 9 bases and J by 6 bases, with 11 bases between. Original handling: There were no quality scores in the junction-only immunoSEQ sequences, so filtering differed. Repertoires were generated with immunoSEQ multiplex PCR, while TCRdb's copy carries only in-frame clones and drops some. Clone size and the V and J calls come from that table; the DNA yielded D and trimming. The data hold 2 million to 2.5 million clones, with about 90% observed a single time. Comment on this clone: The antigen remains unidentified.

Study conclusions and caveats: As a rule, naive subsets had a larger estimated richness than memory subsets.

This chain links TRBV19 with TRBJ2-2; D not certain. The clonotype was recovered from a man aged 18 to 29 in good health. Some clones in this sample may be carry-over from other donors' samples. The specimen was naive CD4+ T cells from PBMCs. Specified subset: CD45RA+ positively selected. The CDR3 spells CASTTPPGELFF. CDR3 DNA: TGTGCCAGCACTACCCCCCCCGGGGAGCTGTTTTTT.